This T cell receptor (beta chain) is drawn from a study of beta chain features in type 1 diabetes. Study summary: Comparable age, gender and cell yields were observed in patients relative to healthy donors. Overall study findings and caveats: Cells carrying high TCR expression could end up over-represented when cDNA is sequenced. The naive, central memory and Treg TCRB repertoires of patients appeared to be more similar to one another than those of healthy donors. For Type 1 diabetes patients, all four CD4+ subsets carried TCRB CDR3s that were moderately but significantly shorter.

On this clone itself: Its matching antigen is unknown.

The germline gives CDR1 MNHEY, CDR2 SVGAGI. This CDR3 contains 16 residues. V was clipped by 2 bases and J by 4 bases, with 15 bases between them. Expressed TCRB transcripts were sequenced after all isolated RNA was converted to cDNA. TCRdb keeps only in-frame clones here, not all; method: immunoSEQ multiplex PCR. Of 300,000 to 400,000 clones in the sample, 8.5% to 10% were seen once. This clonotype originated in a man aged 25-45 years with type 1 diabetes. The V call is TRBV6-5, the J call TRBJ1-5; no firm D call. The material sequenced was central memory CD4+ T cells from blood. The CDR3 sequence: CASSYRLEGVNQPQHF. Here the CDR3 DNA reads TGTGCCAGCAGTTACCGCCTGGAGGGAGTAAATCAGCCCCAGCATTTT.